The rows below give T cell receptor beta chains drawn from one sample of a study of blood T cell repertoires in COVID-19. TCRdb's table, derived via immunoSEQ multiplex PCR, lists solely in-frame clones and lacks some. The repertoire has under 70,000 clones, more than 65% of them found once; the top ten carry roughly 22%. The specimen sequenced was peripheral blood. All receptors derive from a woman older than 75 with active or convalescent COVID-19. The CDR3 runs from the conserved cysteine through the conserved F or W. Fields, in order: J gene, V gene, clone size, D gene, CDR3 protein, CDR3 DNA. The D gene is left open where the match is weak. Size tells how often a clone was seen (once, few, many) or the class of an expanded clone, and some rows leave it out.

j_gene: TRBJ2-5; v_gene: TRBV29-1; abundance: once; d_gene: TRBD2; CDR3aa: CSVETSGWGKETQYF; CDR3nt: TGCAGCGTTGAAACTAGCGGGTGGGGTAAGGAGACCCAGTACTTC
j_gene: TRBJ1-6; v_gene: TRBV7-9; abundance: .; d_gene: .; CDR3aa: CASSSHNTGRNSPLHF; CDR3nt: TGTGCCAGCAGCTCACATAACACGGGTCGTAATTCACCCCTCCACTTT
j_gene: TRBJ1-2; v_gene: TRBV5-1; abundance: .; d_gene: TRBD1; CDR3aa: CASSSTQGAGGYTF; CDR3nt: TGCGCCAGCAGCTCCACACAGGGGGCAGGTGGCTACACCTTC
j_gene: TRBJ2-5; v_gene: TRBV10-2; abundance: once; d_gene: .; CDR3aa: CASSEGADQETQYF; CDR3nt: TGCGCCAGCAGTGAGGGGGCGGACCAAGAGACCCAGTACTTC
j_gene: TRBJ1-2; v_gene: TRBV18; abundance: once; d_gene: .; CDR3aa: CASSPRTTAPNYGYTF; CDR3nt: TGTGCCAGCTCACCACGAACGACAGCACCTAACTATGGCTACACCTTC
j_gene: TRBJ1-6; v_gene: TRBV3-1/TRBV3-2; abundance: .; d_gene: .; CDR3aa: CASGRGYNSPLHF; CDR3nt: TGTGCCAGCGGCAGGGGCTATAATTCACCCCTCCACTTT
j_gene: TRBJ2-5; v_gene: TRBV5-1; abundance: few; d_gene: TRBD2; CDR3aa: CASSLSPVTSGGQETQYF; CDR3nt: TGCGCCAGCAGCTTGAGCCCTGTCACTAGCGGGGGGCAAGAGACCCAGTACTTC
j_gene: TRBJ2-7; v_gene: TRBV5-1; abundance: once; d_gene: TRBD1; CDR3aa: CASSLAGTAYEQYF; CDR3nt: TGCGCCAGCAGCTTGGCAGGGACAGCCTACGAGCAGTACTTC
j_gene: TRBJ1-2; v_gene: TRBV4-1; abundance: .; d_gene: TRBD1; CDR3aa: CASSLARDRDYGYTF; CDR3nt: TGCGCCAGCAGCCTCGCCCGGGACAGGGATTATGGCTACACCTTC
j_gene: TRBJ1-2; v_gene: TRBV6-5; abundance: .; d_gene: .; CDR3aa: CASSNLGGYGYTF; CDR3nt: TGTGCCAGCAGTAACCTCGGGGGCTATGGCTACACCTTC
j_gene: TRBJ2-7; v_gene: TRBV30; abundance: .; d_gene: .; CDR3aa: CAWSLSQGGYEQYF; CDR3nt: TGTGCCTGGAGTCTCTCCCAGGGAGGCTACGAGCAGTACTTC
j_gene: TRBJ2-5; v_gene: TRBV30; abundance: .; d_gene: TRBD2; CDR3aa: CAWRGRGGRETQYF; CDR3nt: TGTGCCTGGAGGGGGCGGGGGGGCCGAGAGACCCAGTACTTC
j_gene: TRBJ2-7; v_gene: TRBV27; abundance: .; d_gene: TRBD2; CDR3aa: CASSFSPSGNSYEQYF; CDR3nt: TGTGCCAGCAGTTTCTCGCCTAGCGGCAACTCCTACGAGCAGTACTTC
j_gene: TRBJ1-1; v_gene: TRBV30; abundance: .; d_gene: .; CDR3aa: CAWTAFNTEAFF; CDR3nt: TGTGCCTGGACTGCGTTCAACACTGAAGCTTTCTTT
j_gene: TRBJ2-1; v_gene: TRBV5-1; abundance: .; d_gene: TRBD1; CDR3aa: CASTVQGGSYNEQFF; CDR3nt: TGCGCCAGCACCGTACAGGGGGGATCCTACAATGAGCAGTTCTTC
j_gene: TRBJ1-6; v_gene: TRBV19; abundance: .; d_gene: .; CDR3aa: CASGNTGTRSPLHF; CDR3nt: TGTGCCAGTGGAAACACAGGGACACGATCACCCCTCCACTTT
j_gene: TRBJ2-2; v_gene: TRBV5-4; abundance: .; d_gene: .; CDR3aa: CASSPRPGGRTGELFF; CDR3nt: TGTGCCAGCAGCCCAAGACCCGGGGGGCGTACCGGGGAGCTGTTTTTT
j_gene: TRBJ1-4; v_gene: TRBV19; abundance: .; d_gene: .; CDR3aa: CASGTPERRTNEKLFF; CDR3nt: TGTGCCAGTGGGACTCCAGAGCGGAGAACTAATGAAAAACTGTTTTTT
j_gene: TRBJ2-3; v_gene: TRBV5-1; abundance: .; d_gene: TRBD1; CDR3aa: CASSYGTATPTDTQYF; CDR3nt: TGCGCCAGCAGTTATGGGACAGCAACACCCACAGATACGCAGTATTTT
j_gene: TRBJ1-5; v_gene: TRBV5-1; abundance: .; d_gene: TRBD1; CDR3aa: CASSEGGTGGFQPQHF; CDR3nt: TGCGCCAGCAGCGAGGGTGGGACAGGGGGTTTTCAGCCCCAGCATTTT
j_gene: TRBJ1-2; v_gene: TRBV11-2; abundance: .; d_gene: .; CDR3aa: CASSPGRDYGYTF; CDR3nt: TGTGCCAGCAGCCCAGGGAGGGACTATGGCTACACCTTC
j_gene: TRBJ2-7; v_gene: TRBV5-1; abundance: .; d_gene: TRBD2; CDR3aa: CASSLSLTSAPYEQYF; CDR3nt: TGCGCCAGCAGCTTGTCCCTGACTAGCGCACCCTACGAGCAGTACTTC
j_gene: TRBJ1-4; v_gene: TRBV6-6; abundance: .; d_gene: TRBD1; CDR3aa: CASSYARGLNEKLFF; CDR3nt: TGTGCCAGCAGTTACGCGAGGGGGCTTAATGAAAAACTGTTTTTT
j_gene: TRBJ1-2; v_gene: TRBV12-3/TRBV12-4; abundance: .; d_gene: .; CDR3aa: CASSLTVFYGYTF; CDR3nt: TGTGCCAGCAGTTTAACAGTTTTCTATGGCTACACCTTC
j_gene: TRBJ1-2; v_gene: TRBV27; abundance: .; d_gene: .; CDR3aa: CASSPQGNYGYTF; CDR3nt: TGTGCCAGCAGTCCCCAGGGGAACTATGGCTACACCTTC
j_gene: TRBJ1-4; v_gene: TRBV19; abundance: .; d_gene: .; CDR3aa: CASSTGVTNEKLFF; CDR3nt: TGTGCCAGTAGTACCGGTGTAACTAATGAAAAACTGTTTTTT
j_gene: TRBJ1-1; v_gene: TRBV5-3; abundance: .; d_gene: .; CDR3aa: CARSLASNYSTEAFF; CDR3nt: TGTGCCAGAAGCTTGGCGTCCAATTACTCCACTGAAGCTTTCTTT
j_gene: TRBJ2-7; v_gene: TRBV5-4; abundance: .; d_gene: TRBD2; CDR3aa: CASSLIAGASEQYF; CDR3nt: TGTGCCAGCAGCTTGATAGCGGGGGCTAGCGAGCAGTACTTC
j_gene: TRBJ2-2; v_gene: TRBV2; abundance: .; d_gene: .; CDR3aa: CASSERDTFTGELFF; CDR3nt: TGTGCCAGCAGTGAAAGAGACACCTTCACCGGGGAGCTGTTTTTT
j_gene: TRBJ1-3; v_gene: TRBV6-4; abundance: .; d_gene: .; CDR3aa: CASSDPPQAGKSWGNTIYF; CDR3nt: TGTGCCAGCAGTGATCCACCCCAGGCGGGGAAATCTTGGGGAAACACCATATATTTT
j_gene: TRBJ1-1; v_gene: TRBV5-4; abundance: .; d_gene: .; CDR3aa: CASSLAGGEDFF; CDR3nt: TGTGCCAGCAGCTTGGCGGGGGGGGAGGATTTCTTT
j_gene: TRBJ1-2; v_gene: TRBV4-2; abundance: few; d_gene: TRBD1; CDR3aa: CASSQAPGQGYIDGYTF; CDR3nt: TGTGCCAGCAGCCAAGCTCCGGGACAGGGGTATATCGATGGCTACACCTTC
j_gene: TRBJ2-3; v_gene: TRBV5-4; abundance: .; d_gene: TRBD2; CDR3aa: CASSPRAGETDTQYF; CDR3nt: TGTGCCAGCAGCCCCAGGGCGGGGGAGACAGATACGCAGTATTTT
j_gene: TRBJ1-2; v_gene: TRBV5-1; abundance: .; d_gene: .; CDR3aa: CASSESTGTTGGYTF; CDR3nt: TGCGCCAGCAGCGAAAGCACCGGGACAACGGGTGGCTACACCTTC
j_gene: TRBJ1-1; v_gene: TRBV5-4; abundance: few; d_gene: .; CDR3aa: CASSWGGNTEAFF; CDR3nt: TGTGCCAGCAGCTGGGGGGGGAACACTGAAGCTTTCTTT
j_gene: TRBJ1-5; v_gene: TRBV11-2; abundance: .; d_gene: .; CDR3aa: CASSRTSDSNQPQHF; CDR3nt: TGTGCCAGCTCGCGGACATCCGATAGCAATCAGCCCCAGCATTTT
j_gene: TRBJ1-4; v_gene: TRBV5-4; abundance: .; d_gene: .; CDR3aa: CASSTGSRPNEKLFF; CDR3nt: TGTGCCAGCAGCACCGGGAGCCGCCCGAATGAAAAACTGTTTTTT
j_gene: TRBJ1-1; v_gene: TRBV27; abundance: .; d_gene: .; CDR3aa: CASSSILTRTNTEAFF; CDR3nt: TGTGCCAGCAGTTCCATCTTGACTCGCACGAACACTGAAGCTTTCTTT
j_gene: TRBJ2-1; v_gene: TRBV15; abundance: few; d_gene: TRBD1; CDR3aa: CATSREQGGYNEQFF; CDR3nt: TGTGCCACCAGCAGAGAACAGGGGGGATACAATGAGCAGTTCTTC
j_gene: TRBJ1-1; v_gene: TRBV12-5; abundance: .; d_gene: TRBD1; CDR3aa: CASGRGQGGSTEAFF; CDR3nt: TGTGCTAGTGGTCGCGGACAGGGGGGGAGCACTGAAGCTTTCTTT
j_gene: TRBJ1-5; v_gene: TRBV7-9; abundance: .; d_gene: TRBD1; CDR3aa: CASSLEGQKPQHF; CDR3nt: TGTGCCAGCAGCTTAGAGGGACAGAAGCCCCAGCATTTT
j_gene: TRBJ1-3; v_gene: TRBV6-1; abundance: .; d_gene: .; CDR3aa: CASSEVRTSSGNTIYF; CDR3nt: TGTGCCAGCAGTGAGGTTCGGACAAGCTCTGGAAACACCATATATTTT
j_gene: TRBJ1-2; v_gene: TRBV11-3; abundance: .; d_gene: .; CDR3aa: CASGTNTGVSGYTF; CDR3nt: TGTGCCAGCGGAACCAATACAGGTGTCTCTGGCTACACCTTC
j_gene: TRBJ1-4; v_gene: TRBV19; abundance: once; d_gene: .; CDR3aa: CASSTEGRGEKLFF; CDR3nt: TGTGCCAGTAGTACCGAGGGGAGGGGTGAAAAACTGTTTTTT
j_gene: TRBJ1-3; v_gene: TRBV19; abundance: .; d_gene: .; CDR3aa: CASSMGLRRGNTIYF; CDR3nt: TGTGCCAGTAGTATGGGGCTTAGGAGAGGAAACACCATATATTTT
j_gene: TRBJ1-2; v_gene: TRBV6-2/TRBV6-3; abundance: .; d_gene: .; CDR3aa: CASSSRGATYGYTF; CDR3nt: TGTGCCAGCAGTTCCCGGGGGGCGACCTATGGCTACACCTTC